This is a list of T cell receptor beta chains from one sample in a study of blood T cell repertoires in COVID-19. The method was immunoSEQ multiplex PCR; TCRdb's version includes in-frame clones alone and lacks a portion of them. Altogether tens of thousands of clones are present, around 82% being singletons, with the ten largest covering approximately 16%. Sequences were obtained from peripheral blood. The receptors originated from a man between 65 and 85 years old with acute or convalescent COVID-19. Both conserved end residues are part of each CDR3. D genes are given only for firm matches. Size tells how often a clone was seen (once, few, many) or the class of an expanded clone, and some rows leave it out.

D,size,V,J,DNA,CDR3
.,.,TRBV7-7,TRBJ2-1,TGTGCCAGCAGCTTAGCGACGGGATTCGATGAGCAGTTCTTC,CASSLATGFDEQFF
TRBD1,once,TRBV19,TRBJ1-6,TGTGCCAGTAGTATTCTACAGGGGGTTCATAATTCACCCCTCCACTTT,CASSILQGVHNSPLHF
TRBD1,.,TRBV9,TRBJ2-1,TGTGCCAGCAGCCCAGCTGCGGACAGGGGAAGCCATGAGCAGTTCTTC,CASSPAADRGSHEQFF
TRBD2,.,TRBV7-9,TRBJ2-5,TGTGCCAGCAGTGCGGGGGGCCTCCTCCAAGAGACCCAGTACTTC,CASSAGGLLQETQYF
.,.,TRBV6-2/TRBV6-3,TRBJ2-3,TGTGCCAGCGGCCGCCCCGGCGGGGAAATAGATACGCAGTATTTT,CASGRPGGEIDTQYF
.,.,TRBV7-6,TRBJ2-2,TGTGCCAGCAGCCCGTCTGAGGAGCGGACGAACACCGGGGAGCTGTTTTTT,CASSPSEERTNTGELFF
TRBD1,.,TRBV6-2/TRBV6-3,TRBJ1-5,TGTGCCAGCAGTTACGGACAGGGGAAACGAGATCAGCCCCAGCATTTT,CASSYGQGKRDQPQHF
.,.,TRBV5-8,TRBJ1-6,TGTGCCAGCAGCTTGGGGCCCAATTCACCCCTCCACTTT,CASSLGPNSPLHF
TRBD1,.,TRBV6-6,TRBJ1-2,TGTGCCAGCAGTTCCCGGACAGGGAATGGCTATGGCCACACCTTC,CASSSRTGNGYGHTF
TRBD1,.,TRBV24-1,TRBJ2-1,TGTGCCACCAGTGACTCTAGGACAGGGAATAGCAATGAGCAGTTCTTC,CATSDSRTGNSNEQFF
TRBD1,.,TRBV11-3,TRBJ2-3,TGTGCCAGCAGCCGACAGGGCGGAACAGATACGCAGTATTTT,CASSRQGGTDTQYF
TRBD1,.,TRBV18,TRBJ2-3,TGTGCCAGCTCACTGATCAGGGGGATCCCCACAGATACGCAGTATTTT,CASSLIRGIPTDTQYF
.,.,TRBV29-1,TRBJ1-1,TGCAGCGTCCCGAGGGGGGGAGCCTTGAACACTGAAGCTTTCTTT,CSVPRGGALNTEAFF
.,.,TRBV7-2,TRBJ1-4,TGTGCCAGCAGCTTAAGGGGAAATGAAAAACTGTTTTTT,CASSLRGNEKLFF
.,.,TRBV5-6,TRBJ1-4,TGTGCCAGCAGCTTGGCTGGTCAGTATGAAAAACTGTTTTTT,CASSLAGQYEKLFF
.,.,TRBV3-1/TRBV3-2,TRBJ1-2,TGTGCCAGCAGCCCTTCGGCGTTAGCCTCCTCCTATGGCTACACCTTC,CASSPSALASSYGYTF
TRBD2,.,TRBV19,TRBJ2-1,TGTGCCAGTAGTATGATGGGTAAATACGGCGGGAGAAGAAACAATGAGCAGTTCTTC,CASSMMGKYGGRRNNEQFF
TRBD1,.,TRBV2,TRBJ1-6,TGTGCCAGCAGGGACAGACAGGGGGGCAATTCACCCCTCCACTTT,CASRDRQGGNSPLHF
.,.,TRBV29-1,TRBJ2-5,TGCAGCGTTGAAGCGTTGTGGGCTTCAGAGACCCAGTACTTC,CSVEALWASETQYF
TRBD2,.,TRBV3-1/TRBV3-2,TRBJ2-3,TGTGCCAGCAGCACAGCCGGGGGGAGTGGTTCAGATACGCAGTATTTT,CASSTAGGSGSDTQYF
TRBD2,.,TRBV7-6,TRBJ2-3,TGTGCCAGCAGCTTTCGATCTAGCGGGAGGGACGGGCTGGGCGCAGATACGCAGTATTTT,CASSFRSSGRDGLGADTQYF
.,.,TRBV4-3,TRBJ2-5,TGCGCCAGCAGCCAAGACGGGGGGCCAAAAGAGACCCAGTACTTC,CASSQDGGPKETQYF
TRBD1,.,TRBV6-2/TRBV6-3,TRBJ1-2,TGTGCCAGCAGTTACCCGACAGGGCCCGGCTACACCTTC,CASSYPTGPGYTF
TRBD1,.,TRBV5-6,TRBJ1-2,TGTGCCAGCAGCTTGCGACAGGGGAATGGCTACACCTTC,CASSLRQGNGYTF
.,.,TRBV6-5,TRBJ1-1,TGTGCCAGCAGACAGTGGAACACTGAAGCTTTCTTT,CASRQWNTEAFF
.,.,TRBV30,TRBJ1-1,TGTGCCTGGGCCCGGGCCCCGAGGGTTCCGAGCACTGAAGCTTTCTTT,CAWARAPRVPSTEAFF
.,.,TRBV2,TRBJ2-1,TGTGCCAGCAGTGAACTGACCGGGACAACAGATGAGCAGTTCTTC,CASSELTGTTDEQFF
TRBD1,few,TRBV28,TRBJ2-6,TGTGCCAGCAGTCCCGCACAGGGGTACGGGGCCAACGTCCTGACTTTC,CASSPAQGYGANVLTF
.,.,TRBV19,TRBJ1-4,TGTGCCAGTCGCAGACAGTCAACTAATGAAAAACTGTTTTTT,CASRRQSTNEKLFF
.,few,TRBV27,TRBJ1-5,TGTGCCAGCAGTTGGGGGGGCAATCAGCCCCAGCATTTT,CASSWGGNQPQHF
TRBD1,.,TRBV19,TRBJ1-5,TGTGCCAGTACCATACAGGGGGCAGGTCAGCCCCAGCATTTT,CASTIQGAGQPQHF
.,.,TRBV5-1,TRBJ1-1,TGCGCCAGCAGCCGGCCGGGAACGGAGACCGGGACTGAAGCTTTCTTT,CASSRPGTETGTEAFF
.,once,TRBV7-2,TRBJ2-1,TGTGCCAGCAGCCCTTCGACTCGCTCCTACAATGAGCAGTTCTTC,CASSPSTRSYNEQFF
.,.,TRBV5-6,TRBJ1-4,TGTGCCAGCAGCTTCGGCGGAAGATATGAAAAACTGTTTTTT,CASSFGGRYEKLFF
.,.,TRBV3-1/TRBV3-2,TRBJ2-7,TGTGCCAGCAGCCAAGCTGGAACTAACTACGAGCAGTACTTC,CASSQAGTNYEQYF
.,.,TRBV19,TRBJ2-5,TGTGCCAGTACTCCGGAGGGCTGGGGAGAGACCCAGTACTTC,CASTPEGWGETQYF
.,.,TRBV7-8,TRBJ1-3,TGTGCCAGCAGCAACCTGGGACACCGCTCTGGAAACACCATATATTTT,CASSNLGHRSGNTIYF
TRBD1,once,TRBV7-8,TRBJ1-2,TGTGCCAGCAGCTTAGTACCGGGACAGACCAACGGCTACACCTTC,CASSLVPGQTNGYTF
TRBD1,.,TRBV28,TRBJ1-1,TGTGCCAGCAGTTTAACCAGGGGGATGGGCACTGAAGCTTTCTTT,CASSLTRGMGTEAFF
TRBD1,.,TRBV9,TRBJ1-4,TGTGCCAGCGGACAGGGGATAAATGAAAAACTGTTTTTT,CASGQGINEKLFF
.,.,TRBV6-2/TRBV6-3,TRBJ1-1,TGTGCCAGCAGTTACTCAACAGGTAACACTGAAGCTTTCTTT,CASSYSTGNTEAFF
TRBD1,.,TRBV29-1,TRBJ2-7,TGCAGCGTTCCAGGACAGGGGAATTACGAGCAGTACTTC,CSVPGQGNYEQYF
TRBD1,.,TRBV5-1,TRBJ1-1,TGCGCCAGCAGCTTAAAGAAAGGACAGGGATCGAACACTGAAGCTTTCTTT,CASSLKKGQGSNTEAFF
TRBD1,.,TRBV7-9,TRBJ1-2,TGTGCCAGCAGCTCCGGGACAGGTTCTACAGCTAACTATGGCTACACCTTC,CASSSGTGSTANYGYTF
.,.,TRBV21-1,TRBJ1-5,TGTGCCAGCAGCGGGCGACAGGGGGATCAGCCCCAGCATTTT,CASSGRQGDQPQHF
TRBD1,.,TRBV19,TRBJ2-5,TGTGCCAGCCTGGGACAGGGCGGGGGCGAGACCCAGTACTTC,CASLGQGGGETQYF
TRBD2,.,TRBV9,TRBJ2-3,TGTGCCAGCAGCCCCCCCGGACTAGCGGGGGGCCGAGGAGATACGCAGTATTTT,CASSPPGLAGGRGDTQYF
.,.,TRBV5-1,TRBJ1-4,TGCGCCAGCAAAAGGGAGGATTTTCCGTCAACTAATGAAAAACTGTTTTTT,CASKREDFPSTNEKLFF
TRBD1,.,TRBV6-6,TRBJ1-5,TGTGCCAGCAGGAGGGACAGGGGAGATAATCAGCCCCAGCATTTT,CASRRDRGDNQPQHF
.,.,TRBV4-3,TRBJ1-6,TGCGCCAGCAGCCAAGTGTCAAATTCACCCCTCCACTTT,CASSQVSNSPLHF
.,.,TRBV19,TRBJ1-1,TGTGCCAGTACCCTAAAAATGGCAGGGGTCTTGAACACTGAAGCTTTCTTT,CASTLKMAGVLNTEAFF
TRBD1,few,TRBV29-1,TRBJ1-2,TGCAGCGTTGAAAATGACAGGGCGAACTATGGCTACACCTTC,CSVENDRANYGYTF
TRBD1,.,TRBV28,TRBJ2-7,TGTGCCAGCAGGGGACAGGGGGGATCCTACGAGCAGTACTTC,CASRGQGGSYEQYF